These 5 T cell receptor beta chains originate from one sample sequenced in a study of T-cell reconstitution after alpha-beta-depleted transplantation in children. A library of TCRbeta sequences, prepared with unique molecular identifiers, was generated. TCRdb recomputed calls from the PCR reads with MiXCR, one row per CDR3 protein. Of about 300,000 distinct CDR3 sequences listed, 10% are singletons. The sequencing here drew on PBMCs, taken before TCRalphabeta/CD19-depleted stem cell transplant. These receptors were collected from a boy younger than two with acute myeloid leukemia, due to receive a stem cell transplant.

This clonotype was seen ten or more times. V is TRBV12-5 and J is TRBJ2-1, with 8 bases that match TRBD1. V gave up 1 base and J gave up 7 bases; unmatched junction bases: 12. The CDR3 length is 17 residues. The V gene's germline CDR1 is LGHNT and CDR2 FRNRAP. CDR3 sequence: CASGLAPGGSVGNEQFF. The CDR3 DNA is TGTGCTAGTGGTTTGGCCCCAGGGGGCAGCGTAGGAAATGAGCAGTTCTTC.

J is TRBJ2-7 and V is TRBV1; TRBD2, as called in the table, went unchecked against the DNA. TRBV1 is a known pseudogene. The CDR3 contains 16 residues. The CDR3 DNA reads TGTGCCAGCAGCCTCAATAGACTAGCGGGCACCTACGAGCAGTACTTC. It encodes CASSLNRLAGTYEQYF.

This clonotype was seen many times. The V gene is TRBV24-1, the J gene TRBJ1-5; D unclear. Germline CDR1 and CDR2: KGHDR and SFDVKD. V was pared by 6 bases and J by 0 bases, with 8 bases between. This CDR3 has 14 amino acids. The chain's CDR3 is CATSNEASNQPQHF. CDR3 nucleotide sequence: TGTGCCACCAGTAACGAGGCTAGCAATCAGCCCCAGCATTTT.

This clonotype occurred many times. The rearrangement links TRBV4-3 to TRBJ2-7, with 8 bases that match TRBD1. In germline, CDR1 is LGHNA, CDR2 YSLEER. The CDR3 runs to 14 residues. V gave up 5 bases and J gave up 5 bases; unmatched junction bases: 8. The CDR3 spells CASSTRTGIDEQYF. The CDR3 bases are TGCGCCAGCAGCACCAGGACAGGGATCGACGAGCAGTACTTC.

This clonotype was found many times. This chain uses TRBV2 with TRBJ2-1; unclear D gene. The CDR3 loop spans 13 amino acids. In germline, CDR1 is SNHLY, CDR2 FYNNEI. V lost 10 bases to trimming and J lost 3 bases, with 13 bases between them. As DNA, the CDR3 is TGTGCCACTACAAAGTCCGGCTACAATGAGCAGTTCTTC. It yields the protein CATTKSGYNEQFF.